This is a list of T cell receptor beta chains from one sample in a study of blood T cell repertoires in COVID-19. The assay was immunoSEQ multiplex PCR, and TCRdb's table has in-frame clones only and misses some. Of a few hundred thousand clones in the sample, around 80% were seen once. Sequencing was carried out using PBMCs or T cells enriched from blood (not recorded which). The receptor source for this set is a woman between 40 and 55 years old with acute COVID-19. Each CDR3 is given with its conserved first and last residue. Fields, in order: V gene, D gene, clone size, J gene, CDR3 DNA, CDR3 protein. A D gene is named only where the DNA matches it firmly. For some rows the clone size is stated as once, few or many, or as a class when expanded; others skip it.

V: TRBV7-6
D: TRBD1
size: .
J: TRBJ1-4
DNA: TGTGCCAGCAGCGATGACAGGGGCGGCGAAAAACTGTTTTTT
CDR3: CASSDDRGGEKLFF

V: TRBV5-4
D: TRBD1
size: .
J: TRBJ2-3
DNA: TGTGCCAGCAGCGCACAGGGGACAGATACGCAGTATTTT
CDR3: CASSAQGTDTQYF

V: TRBV6-4
D: .
size: .
J: TRBJ2-1
DNA: TGTGCCAGCAGCCCCATTGGCAGCTCCTACAATGAGCAGTTCTTC
CDR3: CASSPIGSSYNEQFF

V: TRBV5-4
D: TRBD2
size: .
J: TRBJ2-2
DNA: TGTGCCAGCAGCTTGGCCTCCAGCGGGAGTATCCCCGGGGAGCTGTTTTTT
CDR3: CASSLASSGSIPGELFF

V: TRBV3-1/TRBV3-2
D: .
size: .
J: TRBJ1-1
DNA: TGTGCCAGCAGCACTCAAGGGGGGAACACTGAAGCTTTCTTT
CDR3: CASSTQGGNTEAFF

V: TRBV14
D: TRBD1
size: .
J: TRBJ1-3
DNA: TGTGCCAGCAGCCAATCTACAGGGGCCTCTGGAAACACCATATATTTT
CDR3: CASSQSTGASGNTIYF

V: TRBV29-1
D: TRBD1
size: .
J: TRBJ1-5
DNA: TGCAGCGTTGCTCAGGGGGGTGGCAATCAGCCCCAGCATTTT
CDR3: CSVAQGGGNQPQHF

V: TRBV19
D: .
size: .
J: TRBJ2-2
DNA: TGTGCCAGTAGTAGACCCCCCGGGATGGGCACCGGGGAGCTGTTTTTT
CDR3: CASSRPPGMGTGELFF

V: TRBV9
D: .
size: .
J: TRBJ2-1
DNA: TGTGCCAGCAGCGTAGGCCCCGGGCTAGGGGGCAATGAGCAGTTCTTC
CDR3: CASSVGPGLGGNEQFF

V: TRBV2
D: TRBD1
size: .
J: TRBJ2-7
DNA: TGTGCCAGCAGTGAACAAGGGGGCGGCTCCTACGAGCAGTACTTC
CDR3: CASSEQGGGSYEQYF

V: TRBV10-3
D: TRBD1
size: .
J: TRBJ1-5
DNA: TGTGCCATCAGTGAGTCGACAGGGGGCCAGCCCCAGCATTTT
CDR3: CAISESTGGQPQHF

V: TRBV28
D: .
size: .
J: TRBJ1-5
DNA: TGTGCCAGCAGCCCGGGTCTGTCTCCCAATCAGCCCCAGCATTTT
CDR3: CASSPGLSPNQPQHF

V: TRBV7-8
D: TRBD2
size: .
J: TRBJ2-4
DNA: TGTGCCAGCAGCTTAGTTGGGGGAGGGAACATTCAGTACTTC
CDR3: CASSLVGGGNIQYF

V: TRBV28
D: .
size: .
J: TRBJ1-2
DNA: TGTGCCAGCAGTTTTAGAGGTCACGGCTACACCTTC
CDR3: CASSFRGHGYTF

V: TRBV28
D: .
size: .
J: TRBJ1-5
DNA: TGTGCCAGCAGCGGCACAGGACGTGGCAATCAGCCCCAGCATTTT
CDR3: CASSGTGRGNQPQHF

V: TRBV28
D: TRBD1
size: .
J: TRBJ1-4
DNA: TGTGCCACCCAAGCATTACCGGGACAGGCTAATGAAAAACTGTTTTTT
CDR3: CATQALPGQANEKLFF

V: TRBV14
D: .
size: .
J: TRBJ1-4
DNA: TGTGCCAGCAGCCTTGGACAGTATCCCCCAAAACTGTTTTTT
CDR3: CASSLGQYPPKLFF

V: TRBV19
D: .
size: .
J: TRBJ1-1
DNA: TGTGCCAGTAACACCCCTCGACAGGCCTTGAACACTGAAGCTTTCTTT
CDR3: CASNTPRQALNTEAFF

V: TRBV21-1
D: .
size: once
J: TRBJ2-1
DNA: TGTGCCAGCAGCAGGGGTCCGGGACAGTACGGCAATGAGCAGTTCTTC
CDR3: CASSRGPGQYGNEQFF

V: TRBV6-5
D: .
size: .
J: TRBJ2-2
DNA: TGTGCCAGCCGTAAACCCCAGGGCCCCGGGGAGCTGTTTTTT
CDR3: CASRKPQGPGELFF

V: TRBV4-1
D: .
size: .
J: TRBJ1-5
DNA: TGCGCCAGCAGCCAAGATCCCCCCCCAGATCAGCCCCAGCATTTT
CDR3: CASSQDPPPDQPQHF

V: TRBV7-9
D: .
size: .
J: TRBJ2-7
DNA: TGTGCCAGCGCAAAGCCGCCGTCCGCCGAGCAGTACTTC
CDR3: CASAKPPSAEQYF

V: TRBV24-1
D: .
size: .
J: TRBJ2-1
DNA: TGTGCCACCGCCACTACATCTGTCAATGAGCAGTTCTTC
CDR3: CATATTSVNEQFF

V: TRBV9
D: TRBD2
size: .
J: TRBJ2-1
DNA: TGTGCCAGCAGCGTAGATCCAGCGGGAGGGTACAATGAGCAGTTCTTC
CDR3: CASSVDPAGGYNEQFF

V: TRBV7-2
D: .
size: .
J: TRBJ2-5
DNA: TGTGCCAGCAGTCCCCAGGGGTCAGAGACCCAGTACTTC
CDR3: CASSPQGSETQYF

V: TRBV11-2
D: TRBD1
size: .
J: TRBJ1-3
DNA: TGTGCCAGCAGCCGAGGGGGCGCAGGTGGAAACACCATATATTTT
CDR3: CASSRGGAGGNTIYF

V: TRBV11-3
D: .
size: .
J: TRBJ2-3
DNA: TGTGCCAGCAGCTTGGAAGCTAGAGATACGCAGTATTTT
CDR3: CASSLEARDTQYF

V: TRBV9
D: TRBD1
size: .
J: TRBJ1-6
DNA: TGTGCCAGCAGCCCGACGGGACAGCCAAATTCACCCCTCCACTTT
CDR3: CASSPTGQPNSPLHF

V: TRBV7-8
D: TRBD1
size: .
J: TRBJ1-4
DNA: TGTGCCAGCAGCCTATTACGGGGGACAGGGAGAAAACTGTTTTTT
CDR3: CASSLLRGTGRKLFF

V: TRBV27
D: .
size: .
J: TRBJ1-6
DNA: TGTGCCAGCAGTTTGACAGTAACTGGGCGAAATTCACCCCTCCACTTT
CDR3: CASSLTVTGRNSPLHF

V: TRBV24-1
D: .
size: .
J: TRBJ2-1
DNA: TGTGCCACCAGTGATGGGGGGTTCTATGAGCAGTTCTTC
CDR3: CATSDGGFYEQFF

V: TRBV28
D: TRBD1
size: .
J: TRBJ1-1
DNA: TGTGCCAGCAGCCGACAGACAGGGATTGAGACTGAAGCTTTCTTT
CDR3: CASSRQTGIETEAFF

V: TRBV5-5
D: .
size: .
J: TRBJ1-6
DNA: TGTGCCAGCAGGTCCAGGGCAAGCAATTCACCCCTCCACTTT
CDR3: CASRSRASNSPLHF

V: TRBV25-1
D: TRBD2
size: .
J: TRBJ2-1
DNA: TGTGCCAGCAGTGAATACGGGAGGGGCGGTGAGCAGTTCTTC
CDR3: CASSEYGRGGEQFF

V: TRBV28
D: .
size: .
J: TRBJ1-4
DNA: TGTGCCAGCAGTCGGGCAACTAATGAAAAACTGTTTTTT
CDR3: CASSRATNEKLFF

V: TRBV4-1
D: TRBD2
size: few
J: TRBJ2-1
DNA: TGCGCCAGCAGCCAAGATCCCGGGGGAGGGAACAATGAGCAGTTCTTC
CDR3: CASSQDPGGGNNEQFF

V: TRBV5-4
D: .
size: .
J: TRBJ1-2
DNA: TGTGCCAGCAGCTCGGACAGAGTCTATGGCTACACCTTC
CDR3: CASSSDRVYGYTF

V: TRBV18
D: TRBD2
size: .
J: TRBJ2-3
DNA: TGTGCCAGCTCACTCCAGCGGGGGGGGGCAGATACGCAGTATTTT
CDR3: CASSLQRGGADTQYF

V: TRBV18
D: .
size: .
J: TRBJ1-2
DNA: TGTGCCAGCTCACCACCGTCGGCAGGGCGCGAAAAATATGGCTACACCTTC
CDR3: CASSPPSAGREKYGYTF

V: TRBV6-5
D: .
size: few
J: TRBJ2-7
DNA: TGTGCCAGCAACATGGGGCGTCCCCAGGGGGAGCAGTACTTC
CDR3: CASNMGRPQGEQYF

V: TRBV19
D: .
size: .
J: TRBJ1-4
DNA: TGTGCCAGTAGTGGCGGGACCTCTAATGAAAAACTGTTTTTT
CDR3: CASSGGTSNEKLFF

V: TRBV4-1
D: .
size: .
J: TRBJ2-5
DNA: TGCGCCAGCAGCCAGGGTGTTGTGGAGGAGACCCAGTACTTC
CDR3: CASSQGVVEETQYF

V: TRBV10-3
D: TRBD2
size: few
J: TRBJ2-3
DNA: TGTGCCATCAGGAAAAGCGGGGGGGGAGATACGCAGTATTTT
CDR3: CAIRKSGGGDTQYF

V: TRBV7-9
D: .
size: few
J: TRBJ2-1
DNA: TGTGCCAGCAGCTTAGAAGTAGATTCGTTCTTC
CDR3: CASSLEVDSFF

V: TRBV30
D: .
size: many
J: TRBJ2-7
DNA: TGTGCCTGGAAAGGGGCTTCCTACGAGCAGTACTTC
CDR3: CAWKGASYEQYF

V: TRBV9
D: .
size: .
J: TRBJ1-1
DNA: TGTGCCAGCAGCGGGCAGGGTTCGAACACTGAAGCTTTCTTT
CDR3: CASSGQGSNTEAFF

V: TRBV6-5
D: TRBD1
size: .
J: TRBJ2-5
DNA: TGTGCCAGCAGTTCCGACAGGGGGCGTGAGACCCAGTACTTC
CDR3: CASSSDRGRETQYF

V: TRBV3-1/TRBV3-2
D: TRBD1
size: .
J: TRBJ1-1
DNA: TGTGCCAGCAGCCAAGCCCGGGACAGGGAAGCTTTCTTT
CDR3: CASSQARDREAFF

V: TRBV15
D: TRBD1
size: .
J: TRBJ2-5
DNA: TGTGCCACCAGCACTTATCGGACAGGGAACGCGGAGACCCAGTACTTC
CDR3: CATSTYRTGNAETQYF

V: TRBV7-2
D: TRBD1
size: .
J: TRBJ2-7
DNA: TGTGCCAGCAGCTTAGCCTCTGGGACAGGGGGCTCCGAGCAGTACTTC
CDR3: CASSLASGTGGSEQYF

V: TRBV28
D: TRBD1
size: .
J: TRBJ1-6
DNA: TGTGCCAGCACCCTTGGAAGGACAGGGCCTTCACCCCTCCACTTT
CDR3: CASTLGRTGPSPLHF

V: TRBV7-8
D: .
size: .
J: TRBJ2-5
DNA: TGTGCCAGCAGCCTAGAGACAGATCAAGAGACCCAGTACTTC
CDR3: CASSLETDQETQYF

V: TRBV7-9
D: TRBD2
size: .
J: TRBJ2-2
DNA: TGTGCCAGCAGCTTAGCGAGCGCGGGGGGAACCGGGGAGCTGTTTTTT
CDR3: CASSLASAGGTGELFF

V: TRBV19
D: .
size: .
J: TRBJ2-1
DNA: TGTGCCAGTAGTATCGGACAGTTCTCCTACAATGAGCAGTTCTTC
CDR3: CASSIGQFSYNEQFF

V: TRBV4-3
D: TRBD1
size: .
J: TRBJ1-6
DNA: TGCGCCAGCAGCCAAACGACAGGGGACAATTCACCCCTCCACTTT
CDR3: CASSQTTGDNSPLHF